This T cell receptor beta chain was observed in a study of regulatory T cells in long-lasting Graves disease. Findings and caveats of the study: In persistent patients, shared public clonotypes (around 2,500) outnumbered those in new patients (roughly 870). Lower TCR diversity was seen in persistent Graves' patients than in newly diagnosed ones.

Relying on iRepertoire HTBI primers and Arm-PCR of CDR3 regions, the team built TCR beta libraries. TCRdb reprocessed the multiplex PCR reads with MiXCR, giving one entry per CDR3 protein. The sample has 600,000 to 650,000 distinct CDR3 sequences, approximately 15% seen once. Noted time point: newly diagnosed GD, antithyroid drugs for less than 3 months. Extracted PBMC RNA gave rise to the TCR library. Points on this clonotype: Its target is unknown.

CDR3 length: 15 amino acids. The germline gives CDR1 KGHDR, CDR2 SFDVKD. Trimming took 2 bases from V and 8 from J, leaving 14 bases between them. The same sample was also studied in work on T cells in Graves' hyperthyroidism and ophthalmopathy. That publication notes: The HTBI primer set was used in a first-round RT-PCR of the TCR CDR3.

The J gene is TRBJ1-4, the V gene TRBV24-1; possibly TRBD1 for D (5 bases). This TCR was sampled from a woman younger than 45 with Graves disease. The material was peripheral blood mononuclear cells (PBMCs), obtained at new diagnosis, from a patient treated with antithyroid drugs. The CDR3 protein is CATSDSSGGSEKLFF. The DNA of the CDR3 is TGTGCCACCAGTGATTCCTCCGGGGGGAGCGAAAAACTGTTTTTT.